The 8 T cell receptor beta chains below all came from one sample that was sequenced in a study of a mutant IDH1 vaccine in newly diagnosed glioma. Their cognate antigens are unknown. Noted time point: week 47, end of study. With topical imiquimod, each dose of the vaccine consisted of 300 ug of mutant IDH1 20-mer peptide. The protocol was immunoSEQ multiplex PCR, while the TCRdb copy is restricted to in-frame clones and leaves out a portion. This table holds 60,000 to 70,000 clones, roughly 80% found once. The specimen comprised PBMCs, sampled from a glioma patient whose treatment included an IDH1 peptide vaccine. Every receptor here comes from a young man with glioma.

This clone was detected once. DNA for the CDR3: TGTGCCAGTAGAGCTACTTTCGGGACAGCAACTAATGAAAAACTGTTTTTT. Protein: CASRATFGTATNEKLFF. V is TRBV19 and J is TRBJ1-4; 7 bases agree with TRBD1. After removal of 6 bases from V and 0 bases from J, the junction contained 10 bases not matched to a gene. Germline V CDR1 and CDR2: LNHDA, SQIVND (reference sequence). The CDR3 consists of 17 residues.

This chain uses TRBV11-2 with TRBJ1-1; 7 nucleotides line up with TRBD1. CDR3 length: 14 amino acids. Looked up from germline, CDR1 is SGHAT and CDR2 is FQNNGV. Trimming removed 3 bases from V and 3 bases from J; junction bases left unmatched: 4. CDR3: CASSFDRAYTEAFF. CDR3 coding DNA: TGTGCCAGCAGCTTCGACAGGGCCTACACTGAAGCTTTCTTT.

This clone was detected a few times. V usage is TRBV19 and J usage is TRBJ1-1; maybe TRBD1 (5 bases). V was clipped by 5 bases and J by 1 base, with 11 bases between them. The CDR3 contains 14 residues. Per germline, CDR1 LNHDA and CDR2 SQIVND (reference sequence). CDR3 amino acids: CASSLPTENTEAFF. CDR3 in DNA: TGTGCCAGTAGTCTCCCGACAGAGAACACTGAAGCTTTCTTT.

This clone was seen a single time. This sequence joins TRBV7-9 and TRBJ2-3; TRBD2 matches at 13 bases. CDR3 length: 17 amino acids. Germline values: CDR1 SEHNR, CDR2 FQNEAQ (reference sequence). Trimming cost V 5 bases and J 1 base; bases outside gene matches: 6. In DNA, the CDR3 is TGTGCCAGCAGCCCCAGACTAGCGGGGGGCCGCACAGATACGCAGTATTTT. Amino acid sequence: CASSPRLAGGRTDTQYF.

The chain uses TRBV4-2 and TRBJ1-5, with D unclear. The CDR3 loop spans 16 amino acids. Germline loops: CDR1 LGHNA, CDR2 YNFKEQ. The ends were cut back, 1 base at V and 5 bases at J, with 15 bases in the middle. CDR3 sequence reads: CASSQVTLGFYQPQHF. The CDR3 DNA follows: TGTGCCAGCAGCCAAGTGACTCTGGGGTTCTATCAGCCCCAGCATTTT.

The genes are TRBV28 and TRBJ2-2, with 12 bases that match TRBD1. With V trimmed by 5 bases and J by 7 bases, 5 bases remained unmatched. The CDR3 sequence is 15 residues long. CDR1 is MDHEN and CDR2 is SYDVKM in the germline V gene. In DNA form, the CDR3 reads TGTGCCAGCAGTGGGACAGGGGGCGAGAACGGGGAGCTGTTTTTT. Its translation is CASSGTGGENGELFF.

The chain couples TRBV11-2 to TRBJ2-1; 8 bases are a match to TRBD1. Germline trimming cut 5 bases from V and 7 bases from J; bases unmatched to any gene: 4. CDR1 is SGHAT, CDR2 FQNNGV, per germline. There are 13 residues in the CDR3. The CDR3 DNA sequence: TGTGCCAGCAGCGTACACAGGGGGAATGAGCAGTTCTTC. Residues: CASSVHRGNEQFF.

CDR3 amino acids: CASSFGTGDEKLFF. The CDR3 nucleotides are TGTGCCAGCAGCTTTGGGACAGGGGATGAAAAACTGTTTTTT. The gene calls are TRBV7-6 and TRBJ1-4; 10 positions agree with TRBD1. Germline loops: CDR1 SGHVS, CDR2 FNYEAQ. This CDR3 comprises 14 residues. The junction had 1 base not matched to a gene; V was cut back by 3 bases and J by 6 bases.